The 27 T cell receptor beta chains presented below share a single source sample, sequenced in a study of siplizumab effects on memory and regulatory T cells (dated by TCRdb to about 2019). Library preparation used the immunoSEQ multiplex PCR assay. The clones in this table, taken by TCRdb from immuneACCESS, are in-frame only. Not every clone is retained; where verified, under half of the shortfall comes from an unresolved V gene, and the cause of the rest is unknown. Counted in this sample were tens of thousands of clones; approximately 95% of them appeared once. The ten most abundant clones make up less than 45% of the sample. What was sequenced was CD8+ T cells sorted from blood. All receptors come from a human donor in good health.

The chain combines TRBV7-2 with TRBJ1-2; D is unresolved. The ends were cut back, 6 bases at V and 8 bases at J, with 13 bases in the middle. The germline gives CDR1 SGHTA, CDR2 FQGNSA. The CDR3 spans 12 residues. The CDR3 protein is CASRGLKEGYTF. The CDR3 bases are TGTGCCAGCAGGGGTTTGAAGGAAGGCTACACCTTC.

This rearrangement joins TRBV18 to TRBJ2-4; D unclear. The CDR3 runs 16 residues. Germline CDR1 and CDR2: KGHSH and LQKENI. Trimming shortened V by 3 bases and J by 0 bases, and 12 bases separated the two germline ends. The CDR3 loop is CASSPTVLQAKNIQYF. CDR3 nucleotides: TGTGCCAGCTCACCTACAGTCCTCCAAGCCAAAAACATTCAGTACTTC.

The J gene is TRBJ2-1, the V gene TRBV7-3; 7 bases match TRBD1. Trimming at V came to 1 base and at J to 8 bases, leaving 8 bases not matched to a gene. Germline loops: CDR1 SGHTA, CDR2 FQGTGA. This CDR3 is 15 amino acids long. CDR3 in amino acids: CASSLILTGFHEQFF. The CDR3 DNA is TGTGCCAGCAGCTTAATCCTGACAGGGTTCCATGAGCAGTTCTTC.

The V and J genes are TRBV29-1 and TRBJ2-2; D remains ambiguous. V was shortened by 1 base and J by 5 bases, with 11 bases between the two germline ends. This CDR3 comprises 14 residues. Germline V gene data show CDR1 as SQVTM and CDR2 as ANQGSEA. The chain's CDR3 is CSVEAGDWTGELFF. DNA of the CDR3: TGCAGCGTTGAAGCCGGCGATTGGACCGGGGAGCTGTTTTTT.

The J gene is TRBJ2-2, the V gene TRBV9, with TRBD2 matching 13 bases. Germline loops: CDR1 SGDLS, CDR2 YYNGEE. The CDR3 is 20 residues long. The V segment lost 3 bases and the J segment 4 bases; nucleotides outside the gene matches: 15. The CDR3 nucleotides are TGTGCCAGCAGCGCCTCACCGGGACTAGCGGGAAGTGCGCCCACCGGGGAGCTGTTTTTT. This codes for CASSASPGLAGSAPTGELFF.

This clone was recorded only once. The chain employs TRBV11-1 and TRBJ2-7, with 9 nucleotides matching TRBD2. V trimming: 3 bases; J trimming: 3 bases; junction bases outside the gene matches: 6. The CDR3 loop spans 15 amino acids. Germline assignment: CDR1 SGHAT and CDR2 FQDESV (reference sequence). Here the CDR3 DNA reads TGTGCCAGCAGCTTTTTCGCGGGAGGGCACTACGAGCAGTACTTC. The encoded protein is CASSFFAGGHYEQYF.

The chain joins TRBV29-1 to TRBJ2-7, with unresolved D. The V gene lost 4 bases and the J gene lost 2 bases, with 9 bases spanning the gap. Germline CDR1 is SQVTM and CDR2 is ANQGSEA. The CDR3 is 12 amino acids. The CDR3 DNA is TGCAGCGTTGCCTCACTAACCTACGAGCAGTACTTC. Its translation: CSVASLTYEQYF.

The chain links TRBV30 to TRBJ2-1, with D unclear. The V and J ends lost 1 base and 5 bases respectively, with 12 bases between them. Germline loops: CDR1 GTSNPN, CDR2 SVGIG (reference sequence). The CDR3 runs 14 residues. The CDR3 region is CAWSDGVGDNEQFF. The CDR3 coding sequence is TGTGCCTGGAGTGACGGCGTTGGAGACAATGAGCAGTTCTTC.

The chain couples TRBV9 to TRBJ2-5, with no clear D. The CDR3 extends over 18 amino acids. CDR1 and CDR2 (germline): SGDLS, YYNGEE. Trimming took 2 bases from V and 2 from J, leaving 22 bases between them. As DNA, the CDR3 is TGTGCCAGCAGCGTTGGAGTACCAGGAGAGTTGGGACAAGAGACCCAGTACTTC. Protein product: CASSVGVPGELGQETQYF.

This chain links TRBV4-1 with TRBJ1-1; D not certain. The germline V gene has CDR1 MGHRA and CDR2 YSYEKL. This CDR3 has 13 amino acids. V dropped 1 base and J dropped 7 bases, with 10 bases sitting between them. The DNA of the CDR3 is TGCGCCAGCAGCCAAGTTGAGTGGGTTGAAGCTTTCTTT. This sequence encodes CASSQVEWVEAFF.

The rearrangement links TRBV27 to TRBJ2-1; D gene unclear. CDR1 MNHEY and CDR2 SMNVEV come from the germline V gene (reference sequence). V lost 3 bases and J lost 7, with 7 bases in between. There are 12 residues in the CDR3. CDR3 amino acids: CASSFSGNEQFF. CDR3 nucleotides: TGTGCCAGCAGTTTCAGTGGGAATGAGCAGTTCTTC.

The V gene is TRBV6-1, the J gene TRBJ2-4; D call uncertain. Germline V CDR1 and CDR2: MNHNS, SASEGT. The V end lost 3 bases, the J end lost 0 bases, and 12 bases lay between the germline ends. This CDR3 comprises 16 residues. The CDR3 nucleotides are TGTGCCAGCAGTGATGCCGGAATCCTAGCCAAAAACATTCAGTACTTC. Its translation: CASSDAGILAKNIQYF.

This sequence joins TRBV7-8 and TRBJ2-5; TRBD1 agrees at 9 bases. Looked up from germline, CDR1 is SGHVS and CDR2 is FQNEAQ. J lost 4 bases, V lost 3 bases, and 9 bases had no gene match. The CDR3 loop spans 16 amino acids. CDR3 in amino acids: CASSFTGTGHLETQYF. In DNA, the CDR3 is TGTGCCAGCAGCTTCACCGGGACAGGGCATTTAGAGACCCAGTACTTC.

The gene calls are TRBV4-1 and TRBJ2-7; tentative D call: TRBD1 (5 bases). There are 14 residues in the CDR3. V lost 3 bases to trimming and J lost 1 base, with 10 bases between them. Germline loops: CDR1 MGHRA, CDR2 YSYEKL. The CDR3 DNA follows: TGCGCCAGCAGCCAGACCCAGGGTTCCTACGAGCAGTACTTC. Translation gives CASSQTQGSYEQYF.

The chain recombines TRBV27 with TRBJ2-5, with D unresolved. Germline V gene sequence: CDR1 MNHEY, CDR2 SMNVEV (reference sequence). Between the trimmed V and J ends, which lost 6 bases and 0 bases, there was a span of 14 bases. The CDR3 is 15 residues long. The CDR3 sequence is CASSSYEGYQETQYF. The CDR3 DNA follows: TGTGCCAGCAGCTCGTATGAAGGATACCAAGAGACCCAGTACTTC.

CDR3: CASSLSSTGYNYGYTF. CDR3 coding DNA: TGTGCCAGCAGCTTAAGCTCAACAGGTTATAACTATGGCTACACCTTC. The chain uses TRBV5-5 and TRBJ1-2; weak D call: TRBD1 (5 bases). V was pared by 2 bases and J by 1 base, with 15 bases between. Germline assignment: CDR1 SGHKS and CDR2 YYEKEE (reference sequence). CDR3 length: 16 amino acids.

The V and J genes are TRBV4-1 and TRBJ2-1; the D is unclear. CDR1 is MGHRA and CDR2 is YSYEKL in the germline V gene. CDR3 length: 12 amino acids. V was pared by 3 bases and J by 3 bases, with 3 bases between. The CDR3 spells CASSQDYNEQFF. As DNA, the CDR3 is TGCGCCAGCAGCCAGGACTACAATGAGCAGTTCTTC.

The CDR3 sequence is CASRTLAGESYEQYF. CDR3 DNA: TGCGCCAGCAGGACCCTAGCGGGAGAATCCTACGAGCAGTACTTC. The chain links TRBV4-1 to TRBJ2-7; 10 nucleotides match TRBD2. The CDR3 sequence is 15 residues long. Germline CDR1 is MGHRA and CDR2 is YSYEKL. J lost 1 base, V lost 6 bases, and 6 bases had no gene match.

This clone was seen only once. The J gene is TRBJ2-7, the V gene TRBV4-1, with 12 bases lining up with TRBD2. This CDR3 contains 18 residues. Germline CDR1 reads MGHRA; CDR2 reads YSYEKL. Losses at the gene ends were 1 base for V and 7 bases for J; bases not matched to a gene: 14. The DNA for the CDR3 is TGCGCCAGCAGCCAAGGAGAGAGGACTAGCGGGATGTTTAGGGAGCAGTACTTC. Amino acids: CASSQGERTSGMFREQYF.

CDR3 protein: CASSFRESYNEQFF. CDR3 nucleotide sequence: TGTGCCAGCAGTTTCAGGGAATCCTACAATGAGCAGTTCTTC. The genes are TRBV27 and TRBJ2-1; possible D gene TRBD1, 5 bases. From germline, CDR1 is MNHEY and CDR2 SMNVEV (reference sequence). This CDR3 contains 14 residues. The ends were cut back, 3 bases at V and 1 base at J, with 7 bases in the middle.

V gene TRBV19 combines with J gene TRBJ2-7, with no clear D. Deletions cut 4 bases from V and 5 bases from J, with 18 bases between. This CDR3 has 15 residues. Germline V gene lookup returns CDR1 LNHDA and CDR2 SQIVND (reference sequence). This CDR3 reads CASSSFRTTENEQYF. The CDR3 DNA follows: TGTGCCAGTAGTAGCTTTAGAACAACCGAGAACGAGCAGTACTTC.

The gene calls are TRBV5-1 and TRBJ2-3; 12 bases align to TRBD2. The V segment lost 4 bases and the J segment 4 bases; nucleotides outside the gene matches: 16. CDR1 is SGHRS, CDR2 YFSETQ, per germline. CDR3 length equals 19 residues. In DNA form, the CDR3 reads TGCGCCAGCAGCCCTGACTTGGCTAGCGGGAGGGTCAGTGCAGATACGCAGTATTTT. It yields the protein CASSPDLASGRVSADTQYF.

The chain has TRBV4-1 and TRBJ1-2, with a possible D match to TRBD1 (6 bases). The ends were cut back, 1 base at V and 7 bases at J, with 16 bases in the middle. The CDR3 contains 15 residues. Looked up from germline, CDR1 is MGHRA and CDR2 is YSYEKL. CDR3 residues: CASSQAPSGAGGYTF. In nucleotides, the CDR3 is TGCGCCAGCAGCCAAGCCCCGTCAGGGGCTGGTGGCTACACCTTC.

The chain carries TRBV6-4 and TRBJ1-1; 7 bases match TRBD1. The J segment lost 4 bases and the V segment lost 6 bases, leaving 11 bases of the junction unmatched. Germline values: CDR1 MRHNA, CDR2 SNTAGT. This CDR3 has 15 residues. The CDR3 is CASSPEGGSSTEAFF. The CDR3 DNA sequence: TGTGCCAGCAGCCCGGAAGGGGGCTCAAGCACTGAAGCTTTCTTT.

The chain uses TRBV4-1 and TRBJ2-7, with 7 bases identical to TRBD2. The germline V gene has CDR1 MGHRA and CDR2 YSYEKL. With V trimmed by 3 bases and J by 5 bases, 10 bases remained unmatched. The CDR3 sequence is 15 residues long. The CDR3 DNA is TGCGCCAGCAGCCAGAGGGAGGGCCGGGTAGACGAGCAGTACTTC. Protein sequence: CASSQREGRVDEQYF.

CDR3 sequence (DNA): TGTGCCAGCAGTTATAACCTAGCGGGCAGCAAGTTCTTC. Residues: CASSYNLAGSKFF. The V gene is TRBV6-5, the J gene TRBJ2-1; 8 bases are shared with TRBD2. CDR1 is MNHEY and CDR2 is SVGAGI in the germline V gene. CDR3 size: 13 residues. The V segment lost 3 bases and the J segment 14 bases; nucleotides outside the gene matches: 9.

The chain carries TRBV15 and TRBJ2-2, with 12 bases matching TRBD1. This CDR3 comprises 16 residues. After removal of 5 bases from V and 0 bases from J, the junction contained 1 base not matched to a gene. Germline loops: CDR1 LNHNV, CDR2 YYDKDF (reference sequence). The CDR3 is CATSGTGGTNTGELFF. Here the CDR3 DNA reads TGTGCCACCAGCGGGACAGGGGGCACGAACACCGGGGAGCTGTTTTTT.